Sequencing of this T cell receptor (beta chain) was carried out in a study of neurological immune-mediated disorders. Overall study results and limits: Neither clinical nor MRI features were found to be associated with the multiple sclerosis repertoire cluster.

This clonotype was picked up many times. The antigen is unknown. Per the germline V gene, CDR1 is SGHRS and CDR2 is YFSETQ. The CDR3 length is 16 residues. J lost 3 bases, V lost 1 base, and 4 bases had no gene match. TCRdb passed the 5' RACE reads through MiXCR, listing each CDR3 protein once. This table has approximately 38,000 distinct CDR3 sequences, 2% to 3% appearing once. The specimen sequenced was PBMCs. The receptor was derived from a man in his fifties or sixties with multiple sclerosis. This sequence joins TRBV5-1 and TRBJ2-3; TRBD1 agrees at 11 bases. In DNA, the CDR3 is TGCGCCAGCAGCTTGATCGGACAGGGGGCAACAGATACGCAGTATTTT. It is translated as CASSLIGQGATDTQYF.